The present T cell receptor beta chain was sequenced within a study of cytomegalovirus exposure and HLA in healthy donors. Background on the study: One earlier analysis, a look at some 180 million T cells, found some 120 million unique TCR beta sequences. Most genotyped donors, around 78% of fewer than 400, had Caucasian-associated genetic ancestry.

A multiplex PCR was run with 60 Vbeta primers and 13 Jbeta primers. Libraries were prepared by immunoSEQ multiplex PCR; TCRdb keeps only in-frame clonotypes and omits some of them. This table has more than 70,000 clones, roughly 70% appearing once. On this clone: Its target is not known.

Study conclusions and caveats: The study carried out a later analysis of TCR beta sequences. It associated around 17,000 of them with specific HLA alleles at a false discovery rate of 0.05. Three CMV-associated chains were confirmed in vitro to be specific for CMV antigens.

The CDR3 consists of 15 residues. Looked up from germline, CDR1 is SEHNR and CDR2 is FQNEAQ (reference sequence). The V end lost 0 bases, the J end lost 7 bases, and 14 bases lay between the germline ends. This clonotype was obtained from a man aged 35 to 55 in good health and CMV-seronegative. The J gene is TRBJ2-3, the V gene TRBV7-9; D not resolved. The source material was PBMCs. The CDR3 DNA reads TGTGCCAGCAGCTTAGCGCACGAACAGCAAAATACGCAGTATTTT. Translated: CASSLAHEQQNTQYF.